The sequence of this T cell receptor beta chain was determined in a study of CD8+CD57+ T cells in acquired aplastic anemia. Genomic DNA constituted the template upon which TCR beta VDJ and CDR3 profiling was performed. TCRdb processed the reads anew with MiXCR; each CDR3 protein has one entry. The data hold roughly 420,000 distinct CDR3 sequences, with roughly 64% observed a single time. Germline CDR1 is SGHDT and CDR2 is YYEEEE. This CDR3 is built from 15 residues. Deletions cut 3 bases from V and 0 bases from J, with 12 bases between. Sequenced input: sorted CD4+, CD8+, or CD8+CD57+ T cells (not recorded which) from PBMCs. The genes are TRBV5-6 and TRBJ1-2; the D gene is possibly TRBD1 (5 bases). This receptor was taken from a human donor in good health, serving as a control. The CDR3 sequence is CASSSRGRANYGYTF. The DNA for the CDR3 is TGTGCCAGCAGCTCCCGGGGACGGGCTAACTATGGCTACACCTTC.